The source of this T cell receptor beta chain is a study of control samples from healthy donors and cancer patients. The germline gives CDR1 SGDLS, CDR2 YYNGEE. Trimming at V came to 3 bases and at J to 4 bases, leaving 4 bases not matched to a gene. The CDR3 contains 14 residues. The repertoire was sequenced with immunoSEQ multiplex PCR; TCRdb's copy has only in-frame clones and lacks some. The table has about 70,000 clones, approximately 88% seen once; the top ten hold about 3%. The material sequenced was PBMCs. This clonotype was sampled from a woman aged 50 to 60 with lung cancer. V is TRBV9 and J is TRBJ2-7, with 10 bases aligning to TRBD1. Here the CDR3 reads CASSGLDRGYEQYF. The CDR3 DNA is TGTGCCAGCAGCGGGTTGGACAGGGGGTACGAGCAGTACTTC.